Here is one T cell receptor beta chain with its context. Its recognized antigen is unknown. No base quality information exists; no much larger clone differs at one position. Patients with a history of autoimmune disease or receiving systemic immunosuppression were excluded from the trial. Peripheral blood for TCR sequencing was collected from all dose cohorts at baseline, on cycle 4 day 1, and on cycle 7 day 1. The samples were taken from a phase I, first-in-human, multicenter, open-label dose-escalation trial of ivuxolimab. The trial enrolled adults with locally advanced or metastatic head and neck squamous cell, hepatocellular, melanoma or renal cell carcinoma. Before TCR sequencing, CD4+ T cells and CD8+ T cells were sorted from peripheral blood as separate populations. Genomic DNA was extracted from sorted cells for sequencing of the TCRbeta CDR3 region. The immunoSEQ Assay was used for sequencing of TCRbeta CDR3 regions. TCRdb obtained this table from immuneACCESS and retained in-frame rearrangements with V and J assigned. These tables miss some clones; where compared with another copy, unresolved V genes account for less than half of the shortfall, and the remainder is unexplained. A total of around 95,000 clones appear in this sample, about 92% of them only once. 0.2% to 0.3% of the sample goes to the ten largest clones.

The data were obtained in a study of OX40 agonist ivuxolimab in advanced cancers. In the study overall: Ivuxolimab, which targeted the costimulatory receptor OX40 (CD134), was an agonistic, fully human IgG2 monoclonal antibody. Intravenous ivuxolimab was administered to patients every 2 weeks at six dose levels: 0.01, 0.1, 0.3, 1.5, 3 and 10 mg/kg. Of the approximately 54 patients in dose escalation, about 20 had hepatocellular carcinoma, roughly 15 had melanoma, 9 had renal cell carcinoma and 9 had head and neck cancer. A male proportion of roughly 80% and a mean age of roughly 58 years, ranging from 23 to 79, were recorded for the dose-escalation cohort. Prior anti-PD-1, anti-PD-L1 or anti-CTLA-4 therapy was permitted, and about two fifths of dose-escalation patients had received checkpoint inhibitors. Three dose-escalation patients achieved partial responses, one with hepatocellular carcinoma and two with cutaneous melanoma. Peripheral TCRbeta sequencing aimed to test whether ivuxolimab altered TCR sequence diversity and caused clonal T-cell expansion. The monotherapy dose-escalation portion (N ≈ 57 patients) of the phase I ivuxolimab trial is reported in the paper.

What the research found in general, with its limitations: In the 0.1-3.0 mg/kg groups, partial responders had among the lowest normalized peripheral clonal expansion, particularly in CD8+ T cells. At doses of 0.1 to 3.0 mg/kg, clonal expansion of both CD4+ and CD8+ T cells in blood was seen between baseline and week 6. Low levels of normalized T-cell clonal expansion were also shown by some nonresponding patients. Which antigens the clonally expanded peripheral T cells were specific for was not determined. After ivuxolimab, more expanded clones were found on average in CD8+ T cells than in CD4+ T cells.

Sequenced material: CD4+ or CD8+ T cells sorted from blood, taken in a trial of the OX40 agonist ivuxolimab. The source of this sequence is an adult with an advanced solid tumor such as melanoma, head and neck, liver or kidney cancer.

This receptor carries the CDR3 CASRRGTLGVDYGYTF. The bases are TGTGCCAGTAGGAGGGGGACTTTAGGGGTTGACTATGGCTACACCTTC. The sequence is built from TRBV19 and TRBJ1-2; the D gene is perhaps TRBD1, on 6 matching bases. V loses 6 bases of germline sequence and J loses 3 bases, and the interval between the two ends is 20 bases. In the germline V gene (reference sequence), CDR1 corresponds to LNHDA and CDR2 to SQIVND. The CDR3 has 16 amino acids, counting the end cysteine and phenylalanine. The only DNA kept is the CDR3, 48 bases in frame from the first base. The reference TRBV19 and TRBJ1-2 proteins fill in what lies around the CDR3, so the full variable domain reads DGGITQSPKYLFRKEGQNVTLSCEQNLNHDAMYWYRQDPGQGLRLIYYSQIVNDFQKGDIAEGYSVSREKKESFPLTVTSAQKNPTAFYLCASRRGTLGVDYGYTFGSGTRLTVV.